This T cell receptor beta chain was sequenced for a study of blood T cell repertoires in COVID-19. The method was immunoSEQ multiplex PCR; TCRdb's version includes in-frame clones alone and lacks a portion of them. The sample consists of under 120,000 clones, approximately 92% of them appearing once. There are 14 residues in the CDR3. CDR1 and CDR2 (germline): KGHDR, SFDVKD. Trimming cost V 4 bases and J 0 bases, with 7 bases left between them. Turning to this clone: The same CDR3 arises from other DNA sequences in this sample as well.

V and J are TRBV24-1 and TRBJ2-3; D gene unclear. The clonotype originates from a woman aged 80 or over with acute or convalescent COVID-19. Material: peripheral blood. The CDR3 loop is CATSDPTSTDTQYF. The CDR3 DNA sequence: TGTGCCACCAGTGACCCTACTAGCACAGATACGCAGTATTTT.